These T cell receptor beta chains were read from a single sample in a study of memory CD4+ T cells and cytomegalovirus serostatus. TCRdb's copy holds only in-frame clones and misses some; the assay was immunoSEQ multiplex PCR. The sample has around 61,000 clones, 82% seen once. Sequencing was performed on memory CD4+ T cells from blood. These receptors all come from an adult in good health and CMV-seronegative. Both conserved end residues are part of each CDR3. The order of the fields is clone size, J gene, D gene, V gene, CDR3 protein, CDR3 DNA. D genes are given only for firm matches. The size entry is marked missing in some rows and otherwise reads once, few, many or a size class.

size: few
J: TRBJ1-1
D: NA
V: TRBV2
CDR3: CASRLRGNTEAFF
DNA: TGTGCCAGCAGACTTAGAGGGAACACTGAAGCTTTCTTT

size: NA
J: TRBJ1-2
D: TRBD1
V: TRBV7-2
CDR3: CASSRWDRSRTSYGYTF
DNA: TGTGCCAGCAGCAGATGGGACAGGTCCAGAACCTCCTATGGCTACACCTTC

size: NA
J: TRBJ1-6
D: NA
V: TRBV5-1
CDR3: CASSSLARGNSPLHF
DNA: TGCGCCAGCAGTTCACTGGCTCGGGGTAATTCACCCCTCCACTTT

size: few
J: TRBJ2-1
D: NA
V: TRBV9
CDR3: CASSAVIGGAGQFF
DNA: TGTGCCAGCAGCGCCGTTATCGGGGGCGCAGGGCAGTTCTTC

size: NA
J: TRBJ2-2
D: TRBD2
V: TRBV9
CDR3: CASSVGGSGGAGELFF
DNA: TGTGCCAGCAGCGTAGGTGGTAGCGGGGGGGCCGGGGAGCTGTTTTTT

size: NA
J: TRBJ2-7
D: TRBD1
V: TRBV2
CDR3: CASSEVRDRVPPSYYEQYF
DNA: TGTGCCAGCAGTGAAGTTCGGGACAGGGTTCCCCCCTCTTACTACGAGCAGTACTTC

size: NA
J: TRBJ2-1
D: TRBD1
V: TRBV5-1
CDR3: CASRLGDSADEQFF
DNA: TGCGCCAGCAGACTCGGGGACAGTGCCGATGAGCAGTTCTTC

size: NA
J: TRBJ2-7
D: TRBD2
V: TRBV28
CDR3: CASSLVNTGLAGGRSYEQYF
DNA: TGTGCCAGCAGTTTAGTCAATACTGGTCTAGCGGGGGGCCGATCCTACGAGCAGTACTTC

size: NA
J: TRBJ1-4
D: NA
V: TRBV2
CDR3: CASSQTGATNEKLFF
DNA: TGTGCCAGCAGTCAAACTGGGGCAACTAATGAAAAACTGTTTTTT

size: NA
J: TRBJ1-5
D: NA
V: TRBV4-2
CDR3: CASSLSAQTSNQPQHF
DNA: TGTGCCAGCAGCCTTTCGGCGCAGACGAGCAATCAGCCCCAGCATTTT

size: NA
J: TRBJ2-2
D: NA
V: TRBV11-1
CDR3: CASTEGRSSSTGELFF
DNA: TGTGCCAGCACCGAAGGCAGATCTTCCTCAACCGGGGAGCTGTTTTTT

size: NA
J: TRBJ2-2
D: NA
V: TRBV11-3
CDR3: CASSLQQGGGELFF
DNA: TGTGCCAGCAGCTTACAACAGGGAGGCGGGGAGCTGTTTTTT

size: NA
J: TRBJ1-1
D: NA
V: TRBV5-6
CDR3: CASSYRSPEAFF
DNA: TGTGCCAGCAGCTATAGATCGCCCGAAGCTTTCTTT

size: NA
J: TRBJ1-2
D: TRBD1
V: TRBV18
CDR3: CASSPGTGIGYTF
DNA: TGTGCCAGCTCACCCGGGACAGGGATCGGCTACACCTTC

size: NA
J: TRBJ2-7
D: NA
V: TRBV28
CDR3: CASSLGFSHSGRSYEQYF
DNA: TGTGCCAGCAGTTTAGGATTTTCCCATAGCGGAAGATCCTACGAGCAGTACTTC

size: NA
J: TRBJ2-3
D: TRBD2
V: TRBV2
CDR3: CASSGHSGGWADTQYF
DNA: TGTGCCAGCAGTGGGCATAGCGGGGGGTGGGCAGATACGCAGTATTTT

size: NA
J: TRBJ1-2
D: NA
V: TRBV6-6
CDR3: CASNKGTENYGYTF
DNA: TGTGCCAGCAACAAAGGAACCGAGAACTATGGCTACACCTTC

size: NA
J: TRBJ1-4
D: NA
V: TRBV7-2
CDR3: CASSPDGLNEKLFF
DNA: TGTGCCAGCAGCCCAGACGGACTTAATGAAAAACTGTTTTTT

size: NA
J: TRBJ1-2
D: NA
V: TRBV6-4
CDR3: CASSPDGVRGYGYTF
DNA: TGTGCCAGCAGCCCCGACGGAGTTAGAGGCTATGGCTACACCTTC

size: NA
J: TRBJ1-1
D: NA
V: TRBV5-6
CDR3: CASSHTGSRSPNAEAFF
DNA: TGTGCCAGCAGCCATACCGGGTCTCGTTCCCCAAACGCTGAAGCTTTCTTT